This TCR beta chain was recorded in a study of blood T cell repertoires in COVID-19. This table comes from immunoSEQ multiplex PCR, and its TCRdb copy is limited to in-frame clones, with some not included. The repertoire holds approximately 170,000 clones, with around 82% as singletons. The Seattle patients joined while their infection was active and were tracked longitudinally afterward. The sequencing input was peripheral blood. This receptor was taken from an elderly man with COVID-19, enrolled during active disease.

CDR3 DNA sequence: TGCGCCAGCCAAGGACAGGGCCATAGCAATCAGCCCCAGCATTTT. It yields the protein CASQGQGHSNQPQHF. This chain connects TRBV10-2 to TRBJ1-5; TRBD1 matches 8 bases. The germline gives CDR1 WSHSY, CDR2 SAAADI. The CDR3 runs 15 residues. V dropped 8 bases and J dropped 0; count of bases not matched to a gene: 6.